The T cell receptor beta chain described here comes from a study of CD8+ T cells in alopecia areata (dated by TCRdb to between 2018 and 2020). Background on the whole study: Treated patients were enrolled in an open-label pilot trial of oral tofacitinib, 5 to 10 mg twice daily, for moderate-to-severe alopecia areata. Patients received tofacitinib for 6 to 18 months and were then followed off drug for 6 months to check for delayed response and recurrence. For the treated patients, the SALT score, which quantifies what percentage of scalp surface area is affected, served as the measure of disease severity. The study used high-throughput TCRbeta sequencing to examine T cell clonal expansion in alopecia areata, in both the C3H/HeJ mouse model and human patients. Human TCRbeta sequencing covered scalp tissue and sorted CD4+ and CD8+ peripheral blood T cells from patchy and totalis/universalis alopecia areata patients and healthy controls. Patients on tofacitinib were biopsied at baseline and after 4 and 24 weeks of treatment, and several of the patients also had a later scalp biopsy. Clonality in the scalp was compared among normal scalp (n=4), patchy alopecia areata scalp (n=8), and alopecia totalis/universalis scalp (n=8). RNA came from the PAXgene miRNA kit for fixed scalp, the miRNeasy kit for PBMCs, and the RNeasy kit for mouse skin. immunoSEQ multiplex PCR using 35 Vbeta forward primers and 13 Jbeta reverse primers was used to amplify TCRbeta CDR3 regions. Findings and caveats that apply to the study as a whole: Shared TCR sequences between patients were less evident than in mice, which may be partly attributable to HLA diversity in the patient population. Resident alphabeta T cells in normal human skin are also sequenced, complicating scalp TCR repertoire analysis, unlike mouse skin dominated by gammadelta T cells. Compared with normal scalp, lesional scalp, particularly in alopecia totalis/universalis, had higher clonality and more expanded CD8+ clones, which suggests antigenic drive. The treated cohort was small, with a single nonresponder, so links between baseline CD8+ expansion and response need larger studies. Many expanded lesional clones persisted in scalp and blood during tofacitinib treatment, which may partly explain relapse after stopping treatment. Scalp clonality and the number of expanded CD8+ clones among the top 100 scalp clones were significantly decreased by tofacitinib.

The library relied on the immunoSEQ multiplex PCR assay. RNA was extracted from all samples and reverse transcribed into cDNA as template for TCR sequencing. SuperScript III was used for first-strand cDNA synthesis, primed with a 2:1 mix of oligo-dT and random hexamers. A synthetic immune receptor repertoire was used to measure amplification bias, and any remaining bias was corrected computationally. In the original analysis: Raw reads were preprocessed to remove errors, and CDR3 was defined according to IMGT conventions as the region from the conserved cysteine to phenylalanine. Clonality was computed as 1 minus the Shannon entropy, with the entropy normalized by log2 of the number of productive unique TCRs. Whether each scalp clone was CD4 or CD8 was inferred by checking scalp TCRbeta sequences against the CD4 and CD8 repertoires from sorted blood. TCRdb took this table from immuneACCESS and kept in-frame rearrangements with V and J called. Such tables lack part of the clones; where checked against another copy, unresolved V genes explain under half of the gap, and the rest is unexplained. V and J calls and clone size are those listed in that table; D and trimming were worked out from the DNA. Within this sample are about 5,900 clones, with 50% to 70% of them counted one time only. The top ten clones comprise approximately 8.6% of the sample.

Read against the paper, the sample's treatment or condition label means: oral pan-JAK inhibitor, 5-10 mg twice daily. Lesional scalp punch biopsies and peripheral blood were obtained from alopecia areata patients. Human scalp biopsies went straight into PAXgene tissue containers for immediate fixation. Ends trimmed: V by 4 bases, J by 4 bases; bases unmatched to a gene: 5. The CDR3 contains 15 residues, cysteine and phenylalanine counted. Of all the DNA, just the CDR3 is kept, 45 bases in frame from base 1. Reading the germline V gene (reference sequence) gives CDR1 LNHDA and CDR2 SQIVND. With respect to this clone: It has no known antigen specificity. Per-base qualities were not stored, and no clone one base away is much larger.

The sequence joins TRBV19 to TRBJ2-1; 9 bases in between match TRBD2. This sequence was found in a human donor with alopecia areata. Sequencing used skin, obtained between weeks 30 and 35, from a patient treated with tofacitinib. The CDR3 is CASSSPLAGYNEQFF. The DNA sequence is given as TGTGCCAGTAGTAGCCCGCTAGCGGGATACAATGAGCAGTTCTTC.